The clone carrying this TCR beta chain occurred many times. Its antigen is as yet unknown. The sample belongs to a study of T cells after yellow fever vaccination. Study background: SMART-Seq v4 Ultra Low Input served to prepare low-cell-number fractions. Broader study findings: Most clones from primary vaccination were detected again post-booster (roughly 95% CD4, roughly 91% CD8). Abundant clonotypes from the bulk population could get into FACS-sorted repertoires as contaminants.

The CDR3 length is 15 residues. V gave up 0 bases and J gave up 4 bases, with 14 bases separating them. Germline V gives CDR1 SGHRS, CDR2 YFSETQ. Production of TCR cDNA was by 5'RACE template switching, which also added a universal primer site and UMIs. TCRdb recomputed calls from the 5' RACE reads with MiXCR, one row per CDR3 protein. The table shows over 110,000 distinct CDR3 sequences, with around 7.7% occurring only once. The source is a man between 25 and 39 years old who received the YFV17D yellow fever vaccine. The chain links TRBV5-1 to TRBJ2-7; D possibly corresponds to TRBD1 (6 bases). The sequences come from CD4+ T cells sorted from PBMCs, collected 5 days after the yellow fever booster vaccination. For the CDR3, the DNA is TGCGCCAGCAGCTTGGAACCTGGACAGCCTTACGAGCAGTACTTC. Translation: CASSLEPGQPYEQYF.